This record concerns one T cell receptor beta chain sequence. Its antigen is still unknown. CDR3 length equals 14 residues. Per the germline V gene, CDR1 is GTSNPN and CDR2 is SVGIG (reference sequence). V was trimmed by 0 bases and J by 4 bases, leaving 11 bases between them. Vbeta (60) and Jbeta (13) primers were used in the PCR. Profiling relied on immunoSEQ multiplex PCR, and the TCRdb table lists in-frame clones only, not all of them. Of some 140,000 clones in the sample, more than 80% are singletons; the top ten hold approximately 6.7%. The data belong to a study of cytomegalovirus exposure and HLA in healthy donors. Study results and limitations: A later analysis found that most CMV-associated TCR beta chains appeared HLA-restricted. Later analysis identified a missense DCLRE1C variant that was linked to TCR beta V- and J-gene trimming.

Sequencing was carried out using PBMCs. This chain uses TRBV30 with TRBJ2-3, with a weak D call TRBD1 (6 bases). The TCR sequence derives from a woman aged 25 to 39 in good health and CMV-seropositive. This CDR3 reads CAWSVSRGADTQYF. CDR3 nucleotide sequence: TGTGCCTGGAGTGTATCCAGGGGCGCAGATACGCAGTATTTT.